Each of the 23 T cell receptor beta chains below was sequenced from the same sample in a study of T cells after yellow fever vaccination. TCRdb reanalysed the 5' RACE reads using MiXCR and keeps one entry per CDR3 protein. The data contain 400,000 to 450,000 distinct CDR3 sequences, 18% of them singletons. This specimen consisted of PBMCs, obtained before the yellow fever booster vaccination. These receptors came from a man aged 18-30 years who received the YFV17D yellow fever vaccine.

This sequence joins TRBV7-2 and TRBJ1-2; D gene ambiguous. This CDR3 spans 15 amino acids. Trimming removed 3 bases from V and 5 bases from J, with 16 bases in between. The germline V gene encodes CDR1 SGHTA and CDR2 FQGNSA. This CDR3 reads CASSLINTPGYGYTF. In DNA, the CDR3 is TGTGCCAGCAGCTTGATAAACACCCCTGGGTATGGCTACACCTTC.

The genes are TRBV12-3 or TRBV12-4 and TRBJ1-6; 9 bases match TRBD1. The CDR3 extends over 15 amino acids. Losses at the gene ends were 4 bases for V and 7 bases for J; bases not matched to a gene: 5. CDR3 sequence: CASSWTGADNSPLHF. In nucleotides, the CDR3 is TGTGCCAGCAGTTGGACAGGGGCGGACAATTCACCCCTCCACTTT.

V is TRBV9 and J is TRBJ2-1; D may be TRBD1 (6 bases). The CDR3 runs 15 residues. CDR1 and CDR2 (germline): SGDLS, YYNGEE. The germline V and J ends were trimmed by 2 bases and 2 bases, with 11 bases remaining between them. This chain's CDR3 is CASSVTGYTYNEQFF. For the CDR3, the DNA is TGTGCCAGCAGCGTCACAGGGTACACCTACAATGAGCAGTTCTTC.

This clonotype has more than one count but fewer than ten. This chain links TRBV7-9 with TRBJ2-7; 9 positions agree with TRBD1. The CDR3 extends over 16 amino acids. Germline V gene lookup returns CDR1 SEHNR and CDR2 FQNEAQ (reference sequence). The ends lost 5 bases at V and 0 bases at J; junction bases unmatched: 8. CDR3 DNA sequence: TGTGCCAGCAGCGGGGGGGACAGGGAAAGCTCCTACGAGCAGTACTTC. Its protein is CASSGGDRESSYEQYF.

In DNA, the CDR3 is TGTGCCAGCAGCTTAACGGACAGGGAGGCCGGGGAGCTGTTTTTT. This codes for CASSLTDREAGELFF. The rearrangement joins TRBV7-3 to TRBJ2-2; 8 bases are a match to TRBD1. V was pared by 0 bases and J by 6 bases, with 3 bases of the junction left unmatched. The CDR3 covers 15 residues. Germline CDR1 SGHTA, CDR2 FQGTGA. Variable domain in full (rest from reference TRBV7-3 and TRBJ2-2): GAGVSQTPSNKVTEKGKYVELRCDPISGHTALYWYRQSLGQGPEFLIYFQGTGAADDSGLPNDRFFAVRPEGSVSTLKIQRTERGDSAVYLCASSLTDREAGELFFGEGSRLTVL.

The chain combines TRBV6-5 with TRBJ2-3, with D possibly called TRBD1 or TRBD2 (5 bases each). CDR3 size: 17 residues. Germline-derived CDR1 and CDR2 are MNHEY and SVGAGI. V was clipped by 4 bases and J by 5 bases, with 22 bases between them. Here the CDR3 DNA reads TGTGCCAGCAGTTTCCTGACAGCTCGGGGCCGGATAGATACGCAGTATTTT. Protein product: CASSFLTARGRIDTQYF.

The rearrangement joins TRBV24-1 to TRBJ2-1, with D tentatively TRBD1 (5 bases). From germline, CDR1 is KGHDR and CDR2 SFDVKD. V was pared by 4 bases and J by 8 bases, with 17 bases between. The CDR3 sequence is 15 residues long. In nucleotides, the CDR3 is TGTGCCACCAGTGACCCTTCCTCGACAGTCTATGAGCAGTTCTTC. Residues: CATSDPSSTVYEQFF.

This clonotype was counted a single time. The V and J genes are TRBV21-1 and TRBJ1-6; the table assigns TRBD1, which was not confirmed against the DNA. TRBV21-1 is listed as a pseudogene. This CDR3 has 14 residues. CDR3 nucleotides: TGTGCCACCCTGCTGACAGGGTGGTATTCACCCCTCCACTTT. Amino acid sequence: CATLLTGWYSPLHF.

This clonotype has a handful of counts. CDR3 sequence: CATSLPSGPQYF. The CDR3 coding sequence is TGTGCCACCAGCCTCCCCTCGGGCCCGCAGTATTTT. V gene TRBV15 combines with J gene TRBJ2-3; D is undetermined. Trimming stripped 5 bases from V and 10 bases from J, with 13 bases between. The germline gives CDR1 LNHNV, CDR2 YYDKDF (reference sequence). CDR3 length equals 12 residues.

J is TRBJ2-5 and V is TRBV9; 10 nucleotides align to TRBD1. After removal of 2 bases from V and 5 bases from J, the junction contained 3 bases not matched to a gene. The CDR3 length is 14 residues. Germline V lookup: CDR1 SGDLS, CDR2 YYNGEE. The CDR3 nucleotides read TGTGCCAGCAGCGTCGACAGGGGGCGGGAGACCCAGTACTTC. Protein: CASSVDRGRETQYF.

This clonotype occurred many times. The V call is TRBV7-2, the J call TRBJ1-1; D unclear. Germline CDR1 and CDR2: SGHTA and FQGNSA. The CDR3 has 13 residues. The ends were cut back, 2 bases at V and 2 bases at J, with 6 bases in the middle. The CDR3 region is CASSLSENTEAFF. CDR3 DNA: TGTGCCAGCAGCTTATCAGAAAACACTGAAGCTTTCTTT.

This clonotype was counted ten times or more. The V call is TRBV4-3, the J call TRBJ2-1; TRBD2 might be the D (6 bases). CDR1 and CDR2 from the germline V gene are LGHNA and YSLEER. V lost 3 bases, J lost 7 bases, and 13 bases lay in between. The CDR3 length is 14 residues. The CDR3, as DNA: TGCGCCAGCAGCCACTGGGGGGACCAGAATGAGCAGTTCTTC. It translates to CASSHWGDQNEQFF.

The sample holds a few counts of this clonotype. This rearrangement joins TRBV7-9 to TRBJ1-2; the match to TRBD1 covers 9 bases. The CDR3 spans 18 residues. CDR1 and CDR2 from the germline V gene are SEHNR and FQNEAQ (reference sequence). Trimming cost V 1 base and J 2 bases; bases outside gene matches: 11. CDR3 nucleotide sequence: TGTGCCAGCAGCTTAGGTCCCGGGACAGGGTCGGGAAACTATGGCTACACCTTC. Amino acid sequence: CASSLGPGTGSGNYGYTF.

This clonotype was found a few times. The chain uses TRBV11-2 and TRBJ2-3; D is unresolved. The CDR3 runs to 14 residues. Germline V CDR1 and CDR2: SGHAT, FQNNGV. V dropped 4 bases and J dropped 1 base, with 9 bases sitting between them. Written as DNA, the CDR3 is TGTGCCAGCAGCTCGGAGCACGGCACAGATACGCAGTATTTT. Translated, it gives CASSSEHGTDTQYF.

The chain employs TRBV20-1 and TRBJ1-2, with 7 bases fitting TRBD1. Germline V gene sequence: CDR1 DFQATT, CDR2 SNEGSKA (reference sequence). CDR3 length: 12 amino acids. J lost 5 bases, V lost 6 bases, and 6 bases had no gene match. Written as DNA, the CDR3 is TGCAGTGCAACGACAGGGAAGTATGGCTACACCTTC. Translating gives CSATTGKYGYTF.

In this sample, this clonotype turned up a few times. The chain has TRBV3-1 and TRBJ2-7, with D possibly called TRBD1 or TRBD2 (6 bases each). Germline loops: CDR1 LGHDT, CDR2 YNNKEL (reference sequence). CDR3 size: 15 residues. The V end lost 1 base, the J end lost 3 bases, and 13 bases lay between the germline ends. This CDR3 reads CASSQGYGGGYEQYF. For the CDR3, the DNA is TGTGCCAGCAGCCAAGGGTACGGGGGCGGCTACGAGCAGTACTTC.

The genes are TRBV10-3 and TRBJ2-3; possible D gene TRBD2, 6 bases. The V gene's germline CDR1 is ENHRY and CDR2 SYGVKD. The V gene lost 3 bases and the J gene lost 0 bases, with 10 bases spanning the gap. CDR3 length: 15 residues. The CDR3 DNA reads TGTGCCATCAGTGACTGGGGAGGTAGCACAGATACGCAGTATTTT. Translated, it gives CAISDWGGSTDTQYF.

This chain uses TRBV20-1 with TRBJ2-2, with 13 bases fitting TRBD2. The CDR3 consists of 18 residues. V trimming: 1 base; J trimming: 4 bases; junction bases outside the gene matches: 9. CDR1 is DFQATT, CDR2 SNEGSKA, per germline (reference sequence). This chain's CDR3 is CSARGTPGLAGPTGELFF. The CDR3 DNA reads TGCAGTGCTAGAGGGACTCCGGGACTAGCGGGGCCCACCGGGGAGCTGTTTTTT.

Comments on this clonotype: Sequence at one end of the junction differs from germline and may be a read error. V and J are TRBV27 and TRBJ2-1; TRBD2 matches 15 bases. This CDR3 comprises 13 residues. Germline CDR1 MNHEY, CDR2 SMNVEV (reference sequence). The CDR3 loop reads CASSGLAGGLRIF. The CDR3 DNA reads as TGTGCCAGCAGTGGACTAGCGGGGGGGCTAAGGATCTTC.

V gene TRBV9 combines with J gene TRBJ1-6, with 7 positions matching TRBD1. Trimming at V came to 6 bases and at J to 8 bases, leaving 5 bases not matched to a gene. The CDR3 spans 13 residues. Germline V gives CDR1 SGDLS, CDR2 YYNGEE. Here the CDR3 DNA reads TGTGCCAGCAACCGGGACAGTTATTCACCCCTCCACTTT. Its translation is CASNRDSYSPLHF.

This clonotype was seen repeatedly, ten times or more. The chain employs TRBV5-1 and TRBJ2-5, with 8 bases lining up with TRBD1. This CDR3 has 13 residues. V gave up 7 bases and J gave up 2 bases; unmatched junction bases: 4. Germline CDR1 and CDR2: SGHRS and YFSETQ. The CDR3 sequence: CASARQGQETQYF. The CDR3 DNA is TGCGCCAGCGCCCGACAGGGGCAAGAGACCCAGTACTTC.

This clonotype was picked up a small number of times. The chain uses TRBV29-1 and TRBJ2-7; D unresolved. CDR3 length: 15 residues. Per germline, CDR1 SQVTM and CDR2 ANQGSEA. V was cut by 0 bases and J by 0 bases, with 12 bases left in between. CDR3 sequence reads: CSVEDSAEPSYEQYF. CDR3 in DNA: TGCAGCGTTGAAGATTCGGCAGAGCCCTCCTACGAGCAGTACTTC.

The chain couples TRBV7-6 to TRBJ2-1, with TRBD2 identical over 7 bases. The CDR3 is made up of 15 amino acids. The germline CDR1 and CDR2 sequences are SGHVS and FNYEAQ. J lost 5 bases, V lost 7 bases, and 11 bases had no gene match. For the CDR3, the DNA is TGTGCCAGCAAATTGGGGCTAGCGGCGAACAATGAGCAGTTCTTC. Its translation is CASKLGLAANNEQFF.